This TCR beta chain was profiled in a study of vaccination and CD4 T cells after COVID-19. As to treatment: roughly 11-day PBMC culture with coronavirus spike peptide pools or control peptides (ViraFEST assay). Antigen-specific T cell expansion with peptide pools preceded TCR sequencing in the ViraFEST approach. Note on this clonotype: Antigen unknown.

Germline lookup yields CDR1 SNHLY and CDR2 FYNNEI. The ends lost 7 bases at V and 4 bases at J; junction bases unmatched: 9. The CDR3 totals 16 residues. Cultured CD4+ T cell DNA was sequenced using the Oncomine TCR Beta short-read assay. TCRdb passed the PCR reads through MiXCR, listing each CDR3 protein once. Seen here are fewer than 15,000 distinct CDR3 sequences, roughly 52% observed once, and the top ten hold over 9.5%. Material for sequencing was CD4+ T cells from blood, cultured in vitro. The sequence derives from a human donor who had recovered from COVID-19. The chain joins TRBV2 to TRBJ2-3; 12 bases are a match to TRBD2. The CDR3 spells CASKNPSGGAPDTQYF. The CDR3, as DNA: TGTGCCAGCAAGAACCCTAGCGGGGGGGCGCCAGATACGCAGTATTTT.